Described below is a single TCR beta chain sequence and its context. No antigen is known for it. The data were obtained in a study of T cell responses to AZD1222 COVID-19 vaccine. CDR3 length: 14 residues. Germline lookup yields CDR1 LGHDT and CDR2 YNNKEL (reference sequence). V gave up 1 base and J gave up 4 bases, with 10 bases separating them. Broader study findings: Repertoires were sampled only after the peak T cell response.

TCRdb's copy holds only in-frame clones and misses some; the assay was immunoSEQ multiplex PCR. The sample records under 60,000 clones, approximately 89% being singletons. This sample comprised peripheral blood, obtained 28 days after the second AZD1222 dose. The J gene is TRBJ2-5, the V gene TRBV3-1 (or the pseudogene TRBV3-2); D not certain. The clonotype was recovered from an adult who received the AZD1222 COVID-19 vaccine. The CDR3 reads CASSQGWIAETQYF. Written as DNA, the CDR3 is TGTGCCAGCAGCCAAGGATGGATCGCAGAGACCCAGTACTTC.